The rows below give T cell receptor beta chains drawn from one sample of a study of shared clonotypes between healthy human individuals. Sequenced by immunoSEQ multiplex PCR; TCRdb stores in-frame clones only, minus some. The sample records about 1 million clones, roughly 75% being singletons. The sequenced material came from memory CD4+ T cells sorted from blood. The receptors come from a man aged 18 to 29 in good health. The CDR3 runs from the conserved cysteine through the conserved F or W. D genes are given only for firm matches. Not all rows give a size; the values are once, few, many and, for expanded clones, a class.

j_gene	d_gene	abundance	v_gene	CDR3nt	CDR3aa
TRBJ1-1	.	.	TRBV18	TGTGCCAGCTCACCACCGAGCCAGGGTTACACTGAAGCTTTCTTT	CASSPPSQGYTEAFF
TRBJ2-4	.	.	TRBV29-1	TGCAGCGTTGACCAAGGACGGCAGTACTTC	CSVDQGRQYF
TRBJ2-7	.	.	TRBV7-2	TGTGCCAGCAGCCTACGGGTAGCTAACGAGCAGTACTTC	CASSLRVANEQYF
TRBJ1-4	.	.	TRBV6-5	TGTGCCAGCAGTTACACCGGGGGGTTCGAAAAACTGTTTTTT	CASSYTGGFEKLFF
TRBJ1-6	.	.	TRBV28	TGTGCCAGCAGTTTAACCACCTCCTATTCACCCCTCCACTTT	CASSLTTSYSPLHF
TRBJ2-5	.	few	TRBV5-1	TGCGCCAGCAGCTCCTTAGCTGGGGAGACCCAGTACTTC	CASSSLAGETQYF
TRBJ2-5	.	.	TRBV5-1	TGCGCCAGCCAGCTGACTGGCCGGGAGGAGACCCAGTACTTC	CASQLTGREETQYF
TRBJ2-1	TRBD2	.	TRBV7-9	TGTGCCAGCAGCTCGGCCACCCATTTAGCGGGTGAGCAGTTCTTC	CASSSATHLAGEQFF
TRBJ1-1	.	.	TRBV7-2	TGTGCCAGCAGCTCGTACGGGAACACTGAAGCTTTCTTT	CASSSYGNTEAFF
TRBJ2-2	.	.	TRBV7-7	TGTGCTAGCAGATCCGCAGGGCCCGGGGAGCTGTTTTTT	CASRSAGPGELFF